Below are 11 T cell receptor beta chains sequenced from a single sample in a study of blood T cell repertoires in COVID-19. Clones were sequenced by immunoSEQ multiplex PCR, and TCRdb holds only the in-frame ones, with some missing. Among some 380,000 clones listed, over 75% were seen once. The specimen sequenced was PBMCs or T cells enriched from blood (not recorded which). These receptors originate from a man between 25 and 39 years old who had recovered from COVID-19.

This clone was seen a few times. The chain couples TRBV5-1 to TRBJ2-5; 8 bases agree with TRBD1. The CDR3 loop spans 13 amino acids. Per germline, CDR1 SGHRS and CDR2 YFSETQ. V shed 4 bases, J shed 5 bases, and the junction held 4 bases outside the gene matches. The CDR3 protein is CASSTDRAETQYF. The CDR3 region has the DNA TGCGCCAGCAGCACGGACAGGGCTGAGACCCAGTACTTC.

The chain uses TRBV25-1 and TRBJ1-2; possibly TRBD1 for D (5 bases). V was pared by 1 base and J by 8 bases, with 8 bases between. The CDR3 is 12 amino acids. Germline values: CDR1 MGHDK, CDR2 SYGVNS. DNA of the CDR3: TGTGCCAGCAGTGAATTGGGGGGAGGCTACACCTTC. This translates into CASSELGGGYTF.

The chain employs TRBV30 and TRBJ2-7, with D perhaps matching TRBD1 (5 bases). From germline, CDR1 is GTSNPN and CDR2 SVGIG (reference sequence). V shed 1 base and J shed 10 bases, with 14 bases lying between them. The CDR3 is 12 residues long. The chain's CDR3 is CAWSELTGKQYF. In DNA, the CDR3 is TGTGCCTGGAGTGAGTTAACAGGAAAACAGTACTTC.

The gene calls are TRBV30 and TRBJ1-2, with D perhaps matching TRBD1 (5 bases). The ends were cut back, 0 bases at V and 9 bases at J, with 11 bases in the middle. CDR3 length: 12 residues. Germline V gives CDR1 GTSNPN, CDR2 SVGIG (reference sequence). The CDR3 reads CAWSVPGGSYTF. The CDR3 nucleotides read TGTGCCTGGAGTGTACCGGGGGGAAGCTACACCTTC.

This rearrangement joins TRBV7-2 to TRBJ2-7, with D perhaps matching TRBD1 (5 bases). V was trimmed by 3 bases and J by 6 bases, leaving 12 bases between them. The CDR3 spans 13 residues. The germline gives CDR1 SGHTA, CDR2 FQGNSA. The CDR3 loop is CASSFLQVSEQYF. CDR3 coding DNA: TGTGCCAGCAGCTTTCTACAGGTCAGCGAGCAGTACTTC.

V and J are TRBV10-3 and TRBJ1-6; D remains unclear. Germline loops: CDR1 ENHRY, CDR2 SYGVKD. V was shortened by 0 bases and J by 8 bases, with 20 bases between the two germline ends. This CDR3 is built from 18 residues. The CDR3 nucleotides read TGTGCCATCAGTGAGTCGCCGAGGAGGGTCGATACTGATTCACCCCTCCACTTT. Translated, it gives CAISESPRRVDTDSPLHF.

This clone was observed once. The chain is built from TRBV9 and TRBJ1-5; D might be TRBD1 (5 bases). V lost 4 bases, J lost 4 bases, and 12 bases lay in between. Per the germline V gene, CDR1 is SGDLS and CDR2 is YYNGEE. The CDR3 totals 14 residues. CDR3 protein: CASSPTGGNQPQHF. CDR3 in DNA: TGTGCCAGCAGCCCCACGGGGGGGAATCAGCCCCAGCATTTT.

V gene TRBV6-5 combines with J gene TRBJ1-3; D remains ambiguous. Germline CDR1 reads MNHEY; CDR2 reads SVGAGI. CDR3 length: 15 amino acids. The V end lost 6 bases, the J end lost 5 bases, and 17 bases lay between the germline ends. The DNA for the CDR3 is TGTGCCAGCAGCCCCTCTGGTCCCGCTAGAAACACCATATATTTT. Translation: CASSPSGPARNTIYF.

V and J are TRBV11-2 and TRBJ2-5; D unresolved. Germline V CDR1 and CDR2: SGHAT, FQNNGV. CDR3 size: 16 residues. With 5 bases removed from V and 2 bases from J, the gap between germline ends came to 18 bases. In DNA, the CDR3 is TGTGCCAGCAGCCTGGCCCCACGCGGTCGGCAAGAGACCCAGTACTTC. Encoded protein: CASSLAPRGRQETQYF.

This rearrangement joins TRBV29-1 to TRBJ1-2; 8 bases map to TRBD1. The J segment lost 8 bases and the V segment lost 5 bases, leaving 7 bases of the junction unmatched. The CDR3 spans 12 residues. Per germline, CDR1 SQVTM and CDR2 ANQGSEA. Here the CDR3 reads CSVQGQGGGYTF. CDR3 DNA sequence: TGCAGCGTTCAAGGACAGGGTGGAGGCTACACCTTC. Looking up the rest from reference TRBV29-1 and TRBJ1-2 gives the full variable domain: SAVISQKPSRDICQRGTSLTIQCQVDSQVTMMFWYRQQPGQSLTLIATANQGSEATYESGFVIDKFPISRPNLTFSTLTVSNMSPEDSSIYLCSVQGQGGGYTFGSGTRLTVV.

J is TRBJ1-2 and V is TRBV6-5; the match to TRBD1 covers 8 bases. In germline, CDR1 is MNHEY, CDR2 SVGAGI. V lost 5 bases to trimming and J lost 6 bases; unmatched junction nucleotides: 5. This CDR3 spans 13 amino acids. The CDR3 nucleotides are TGTGCCAGCAGTCAACAGGGGGGGGATGGCTACACCTTC. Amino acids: CASSQQGGDGYTF.